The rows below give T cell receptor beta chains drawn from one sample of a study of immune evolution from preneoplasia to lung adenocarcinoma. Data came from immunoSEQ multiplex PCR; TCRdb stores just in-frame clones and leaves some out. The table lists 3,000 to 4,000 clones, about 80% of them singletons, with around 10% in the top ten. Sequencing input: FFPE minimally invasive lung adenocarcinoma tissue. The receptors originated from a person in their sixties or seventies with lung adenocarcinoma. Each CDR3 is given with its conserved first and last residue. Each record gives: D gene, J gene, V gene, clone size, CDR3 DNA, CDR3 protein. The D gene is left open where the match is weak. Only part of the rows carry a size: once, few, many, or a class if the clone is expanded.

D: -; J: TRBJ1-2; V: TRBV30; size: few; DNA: TGTGCCTGGAGCGGGGTCCCCTCTTATGGCTACACCTTC; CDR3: CAWSGVPSYGYTF
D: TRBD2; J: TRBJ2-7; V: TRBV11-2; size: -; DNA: TGTGCCAGCAGCTACCTAAGCGGGAGAACCCACGAGCAGTACTTC; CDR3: CASSYLSGRTHEQYF
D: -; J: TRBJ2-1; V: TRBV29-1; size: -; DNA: TGCAGCGTTGATGGCGGGATCTACAATGAGCAGTTCTTC; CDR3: CSVDGGIYNEQFF
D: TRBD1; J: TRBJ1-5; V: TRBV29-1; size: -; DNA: TGCAGCGTAGGACAGGGCTCGGGTCAGCCCCAGCATTTT; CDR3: CSVGQGSGQPQHF
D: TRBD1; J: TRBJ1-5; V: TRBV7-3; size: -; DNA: TGTGCCAGCAGCTTAAGACGCGGACAGGGGAGCAATCAGCCCCAGCATTTT; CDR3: CASSLRRGQGSNQPQHF
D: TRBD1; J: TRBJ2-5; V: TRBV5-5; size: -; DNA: TGTGCCAGCAGCCCCGAAGCGGCGACAGGGTGGAAGACCCAGTACTTC; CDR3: CASSPEAATGWKTQYF
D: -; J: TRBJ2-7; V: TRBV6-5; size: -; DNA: TGTGCCAGCAGTTACTCTGGGGGGGCGTTGGACGAGCAGTACTTC; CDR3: CASSYSGGALDEQYF
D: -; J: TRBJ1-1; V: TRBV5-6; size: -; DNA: TGTGCCAGCAGGGGACGGATGAACACTGAAGCTTTCTTT; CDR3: CASRGRMNTEAFF
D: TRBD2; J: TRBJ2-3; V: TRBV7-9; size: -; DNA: TGTGCCAGCAGAGGACTAGCGGGAACCACAGATACGCAGTATTTT; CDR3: CASRGLAGTTDTQYF
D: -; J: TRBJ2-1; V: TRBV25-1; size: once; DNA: TGTGCCAGCAGTGTCGGGATCTACAATGAGCAGTTCTTC; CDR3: CASSVGIYNEQFF
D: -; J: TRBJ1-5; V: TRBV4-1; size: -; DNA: TGCGCCAGCAGCCAAGGATCTTTACAGGATCGCAATCAGCCCCAGCATTTT; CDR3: CASSQGSLQDRNQPQHF
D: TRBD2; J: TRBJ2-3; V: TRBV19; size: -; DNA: TGTGCCAGTACCGGCGGGAGTACAGATACGCAGTATTTT; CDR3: CASTGGSTDTQYF
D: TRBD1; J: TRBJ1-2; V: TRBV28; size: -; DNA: TGTGCCAGCAGACTGACAGGGACGGAAGGCTACACCTTC; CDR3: CASRLTGTEGYTF
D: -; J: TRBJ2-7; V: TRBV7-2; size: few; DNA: TGTGCCAGCAGCTTAAACCTAGCCCGGAGCGAGCAGTACTTC; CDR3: CASSLNLARSEQYF
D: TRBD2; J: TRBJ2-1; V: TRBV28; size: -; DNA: TGTGCCAGCAGACCTACTAGCGGCGGCTCCTACAATGAGCAGTTCTTC; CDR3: CASRPTSGGSYNEQFF
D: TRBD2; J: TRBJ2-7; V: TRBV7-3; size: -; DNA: TGTGCCAGCAGCTTAACGGGCGGGAGTGGATACGAGCAGTACTTC; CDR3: CASSLTGGSGYEQYF
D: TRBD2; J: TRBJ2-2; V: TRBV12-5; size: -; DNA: TGTGCTAGTGGTTTCATAGGGAGCGGGAGTGGGGAGCTGTTTTTT; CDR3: CASGFIGSGSGELFF
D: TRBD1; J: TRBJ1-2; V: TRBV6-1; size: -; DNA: TGTGCCAGCAGTGAACCAGGGGGCTATGGCTACACCTTC; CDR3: CASSEPGGYGYTF
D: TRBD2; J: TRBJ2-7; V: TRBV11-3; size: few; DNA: TGTGCCAGCAGCTCTGGACTAGCGGGAGCAGGGGAGCAGTACTTC; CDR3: CASSSGLAGAGEQYF
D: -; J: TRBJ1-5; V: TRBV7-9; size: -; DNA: TGTGCCAGCAGCCGTACCTCGGCGGGGTTGGGCAATCAGCCCCAGCATTTT; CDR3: CASSRTSAGLGNQPQHF
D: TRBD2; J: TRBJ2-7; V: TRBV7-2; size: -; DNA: TGTGCCAGCAGCGCGGTAGCGGGGGGCTACGAGCAGTACTTC; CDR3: CASSAVAGGYEQYF
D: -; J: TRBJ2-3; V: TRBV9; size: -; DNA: TGTGCCAGCAGCTCCAAGGACGGGACGCTCGGGGATACGCAGTATTTT; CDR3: CASSSKDGTLGDTQYF